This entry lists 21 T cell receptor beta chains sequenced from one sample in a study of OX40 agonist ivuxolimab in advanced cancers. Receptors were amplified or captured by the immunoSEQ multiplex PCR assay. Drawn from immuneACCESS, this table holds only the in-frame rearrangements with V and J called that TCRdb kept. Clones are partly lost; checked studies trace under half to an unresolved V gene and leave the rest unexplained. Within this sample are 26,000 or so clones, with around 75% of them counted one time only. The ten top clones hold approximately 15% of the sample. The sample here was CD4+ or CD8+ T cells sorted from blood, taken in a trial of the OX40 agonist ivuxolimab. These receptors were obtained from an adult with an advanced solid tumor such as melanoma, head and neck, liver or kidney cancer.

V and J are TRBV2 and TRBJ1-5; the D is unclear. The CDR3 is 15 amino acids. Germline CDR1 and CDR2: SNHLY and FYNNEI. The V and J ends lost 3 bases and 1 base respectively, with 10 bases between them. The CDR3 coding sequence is TGTGCCAGCAGTGATAGAACCCTGAGCAATCAGCCCCAGCATTTT. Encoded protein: CASSDRTLSNQPQHF.

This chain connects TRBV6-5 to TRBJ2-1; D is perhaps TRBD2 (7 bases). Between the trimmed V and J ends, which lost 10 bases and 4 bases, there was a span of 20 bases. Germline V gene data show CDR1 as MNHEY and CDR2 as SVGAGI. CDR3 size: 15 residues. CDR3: CATTDGGRYYNEQFF. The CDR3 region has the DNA TGTGCCACCACCGACGGGGGGCGATATTACAATGAGCAGTTCTTC.

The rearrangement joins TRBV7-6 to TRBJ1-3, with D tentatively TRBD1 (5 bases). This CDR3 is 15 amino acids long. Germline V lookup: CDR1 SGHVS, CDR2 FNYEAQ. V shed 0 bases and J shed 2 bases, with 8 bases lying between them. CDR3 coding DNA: TGTGCCAGCAGCTTAGCGGGGACGCCTGGAAACACCATATATTTT. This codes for CASSLAGTPGNTIYF. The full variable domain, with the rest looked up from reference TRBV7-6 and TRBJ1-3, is GAGVSQSPRYKVTKRGQDVALRCDPISGHVSLYWYRQALGQGPEFLTYFNYEAQQDKSGLPNDRFSAERPEGSISTLTIQRTEQRDSAMYRCASSLAGTPGNTIYFGEGSWLTVV.

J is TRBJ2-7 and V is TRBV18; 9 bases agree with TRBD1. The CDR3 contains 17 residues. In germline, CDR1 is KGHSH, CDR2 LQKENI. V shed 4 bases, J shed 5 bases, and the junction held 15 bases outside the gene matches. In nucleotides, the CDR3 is TGTGCCAGCTCACGAGGACAGGGGTATCGATCGGTTCACGAGCAGTACTTC. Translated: CASSRGQGYRSVHEQYF. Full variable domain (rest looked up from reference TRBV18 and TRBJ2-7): NAGVMQNPRHLVRRRGQEARLRCSPMKGHSHVYWYRQLPEEGLKFMVYLQKENIIDESGMPKERFSAEFPKEGPSILRIQQVVRGDSAAYFCASSRGQGYRSVHEQYFGPGTRLTVT.

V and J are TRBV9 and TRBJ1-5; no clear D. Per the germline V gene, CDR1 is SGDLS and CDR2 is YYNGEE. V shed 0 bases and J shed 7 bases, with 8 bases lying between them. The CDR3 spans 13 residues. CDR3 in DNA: TGTGCCAGCAGCGTAGCAGTTGGGCAGCCCCAGCATTTT. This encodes CASSVAVGQPQHF.

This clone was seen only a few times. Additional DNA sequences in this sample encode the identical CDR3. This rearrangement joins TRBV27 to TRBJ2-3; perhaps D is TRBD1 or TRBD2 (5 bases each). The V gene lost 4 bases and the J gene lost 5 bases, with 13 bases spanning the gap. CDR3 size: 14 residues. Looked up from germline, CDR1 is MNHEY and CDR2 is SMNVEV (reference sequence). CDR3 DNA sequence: TGTGCCAGCAGTTATTGGCAGGGAGAAGATACGCAGTATTTT. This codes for CASSYWQGEDTQYF.

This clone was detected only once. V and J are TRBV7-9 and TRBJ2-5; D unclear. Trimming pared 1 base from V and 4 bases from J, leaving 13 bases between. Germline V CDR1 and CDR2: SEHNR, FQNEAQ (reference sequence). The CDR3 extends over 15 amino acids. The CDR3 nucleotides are TGTGCCAGCAGCTTAGGGGCTAGTGGCGGAGAGACCCAGTACTTC. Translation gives CASSLGASGGETQYF.

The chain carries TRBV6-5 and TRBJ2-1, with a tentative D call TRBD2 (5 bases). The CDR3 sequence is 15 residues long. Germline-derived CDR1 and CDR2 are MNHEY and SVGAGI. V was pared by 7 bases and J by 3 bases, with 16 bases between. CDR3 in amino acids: CASKSETRRYNEQFF. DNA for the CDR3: TGTGCCAGCAAATCAGAAACTAGACGCTACAATGAGCAGTTCTTC.

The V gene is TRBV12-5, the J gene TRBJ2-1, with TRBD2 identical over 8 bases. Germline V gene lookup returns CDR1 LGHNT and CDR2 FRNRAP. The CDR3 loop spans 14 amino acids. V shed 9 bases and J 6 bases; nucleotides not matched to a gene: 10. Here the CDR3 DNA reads TGTGCTAGCCGCTCGGGGGGGACGAGCAATGAGCAGTTCTTC. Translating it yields CASRSGGTSNEQFF.

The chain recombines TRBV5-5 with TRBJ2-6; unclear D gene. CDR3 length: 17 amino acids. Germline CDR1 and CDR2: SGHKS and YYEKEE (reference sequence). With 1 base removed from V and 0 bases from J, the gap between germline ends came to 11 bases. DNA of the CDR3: TGTGCCAGCAGCTTGAGCACGGTTTACTCTGGGGCCAACGTCCTGACTTTC. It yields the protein CASSLSTVYSGANVLTF.

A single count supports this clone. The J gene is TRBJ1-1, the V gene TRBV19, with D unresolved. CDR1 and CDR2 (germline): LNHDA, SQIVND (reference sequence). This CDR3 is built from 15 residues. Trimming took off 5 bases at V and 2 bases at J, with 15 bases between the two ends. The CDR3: CASSPYGGPNTEAFF. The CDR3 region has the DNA TGTGCCAGTAGTCCTTATGGCGGACCAAACACTGAAGCTTTCTTT.

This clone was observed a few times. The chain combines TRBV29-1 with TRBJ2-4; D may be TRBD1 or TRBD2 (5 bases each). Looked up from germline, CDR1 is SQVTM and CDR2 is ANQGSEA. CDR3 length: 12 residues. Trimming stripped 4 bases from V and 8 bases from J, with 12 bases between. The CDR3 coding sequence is TGCAGCGTTGTCCGGGACGGGGACATTCAGTACTTC. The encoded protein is CSVVRDGDIQYF.

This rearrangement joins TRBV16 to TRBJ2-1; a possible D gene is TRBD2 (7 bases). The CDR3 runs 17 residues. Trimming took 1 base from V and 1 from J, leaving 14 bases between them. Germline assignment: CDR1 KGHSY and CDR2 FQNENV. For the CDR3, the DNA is TGTGCCAGCAGCCAATGGGGGGGGCACACTTCCTACAATGAGCAGTTCTTC. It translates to CASSQWGGHTSYNEQFF.

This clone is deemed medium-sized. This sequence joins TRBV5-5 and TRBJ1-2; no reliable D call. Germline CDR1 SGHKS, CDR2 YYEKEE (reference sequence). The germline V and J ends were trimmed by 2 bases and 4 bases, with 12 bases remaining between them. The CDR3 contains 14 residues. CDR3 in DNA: TGTGCCAGCAGCTTCCCAGGAAGGTCCTATGGCTACACCTTC. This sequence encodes CASSFPGRSYGYTF.

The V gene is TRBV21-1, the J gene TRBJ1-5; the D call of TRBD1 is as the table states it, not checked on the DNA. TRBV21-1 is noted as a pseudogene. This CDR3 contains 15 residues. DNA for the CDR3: TGTGCCAGCATCCGGGACAGCGGTCGCAATCAGCCCCAGCATTTT. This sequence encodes CASIRDSGRNQPQHF.

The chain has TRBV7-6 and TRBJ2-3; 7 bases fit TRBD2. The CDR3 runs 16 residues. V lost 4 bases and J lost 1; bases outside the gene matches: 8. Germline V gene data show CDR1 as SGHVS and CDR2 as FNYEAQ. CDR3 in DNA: TGTGCCAGCAGCTCCTCCCTTGCGGGGGGCACAGATACGCAGTATTTT. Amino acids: CASSSSLAGGTDTQYF.

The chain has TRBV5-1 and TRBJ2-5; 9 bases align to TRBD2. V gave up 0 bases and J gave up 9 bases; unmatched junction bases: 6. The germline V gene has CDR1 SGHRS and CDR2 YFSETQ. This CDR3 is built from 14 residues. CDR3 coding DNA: TGCGCCAGCAGCTTGGGGGGACTAGCCGTGGCCCAGTACTTC. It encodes CASSLGGLAVAQYF. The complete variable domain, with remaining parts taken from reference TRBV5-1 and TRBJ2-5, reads KAGVTQTPRYLIKTRGQQVTLSCSPISGHRSVSWYQQTPGQGLQFLFEYFSETQRNKGNFPGRFSGRQFSNSRSEMNVSTLELGDSALYLCASSLGGLAVAQYFGPGTRLLVL.

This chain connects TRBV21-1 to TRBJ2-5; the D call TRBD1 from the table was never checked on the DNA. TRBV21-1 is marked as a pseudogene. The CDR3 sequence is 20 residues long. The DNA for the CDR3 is TGTGCCAGCTGGCGGGACAGGGGGCGCGGGTACAACTCGACCAAAGAGACCCAGTACTTC. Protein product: CASWRDRGRGYNSTKETQYF.

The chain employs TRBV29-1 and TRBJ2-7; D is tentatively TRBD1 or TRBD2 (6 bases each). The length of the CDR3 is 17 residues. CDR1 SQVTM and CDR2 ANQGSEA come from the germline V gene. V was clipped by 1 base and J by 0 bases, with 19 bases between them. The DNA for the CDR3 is TGCAGCGTTGAAGGGGGTCTACAGGGAGGATGCTCCTACGAGCAGTACTTC. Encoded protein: CSVEGGLQGGCSYEQYF.

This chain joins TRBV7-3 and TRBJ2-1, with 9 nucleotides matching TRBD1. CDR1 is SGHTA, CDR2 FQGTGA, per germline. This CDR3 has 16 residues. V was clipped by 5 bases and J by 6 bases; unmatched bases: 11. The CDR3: CASSRTGTGYLNEQFF. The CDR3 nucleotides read TGTGCCAGCAGCCGAACCGGGACAGGGTATCTCAATGAGCAGTTCTTC.

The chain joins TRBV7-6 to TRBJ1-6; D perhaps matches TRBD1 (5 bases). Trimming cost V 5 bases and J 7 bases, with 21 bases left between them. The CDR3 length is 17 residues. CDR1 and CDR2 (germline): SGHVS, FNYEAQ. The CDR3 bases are TGTGCCAGCAGCGTTGGCCGCGCCAGGGACTGGAATTCACCCCTCCACTTT. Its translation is CASSVGRARDWNSPLHF.